The entry below describes one TCR beta chain. The antigen is not known. Trimming left V 2 bases short and J 4 bases short, with 12 bases between. This CDR3 spans 15 amino acids. CDR1 is KGHSH and CDR2 is LQKENI in the germline V gene. The primer mix had 60 Vbeta and 13 Jbeta primers. Using immunoSEQ multiplex PCR, the repertoire was profiled, and TCRdb retains in-frame clones only, with some absent. This sample's clone table lists tens of thousands of clones. This sample stems from a study of cytomegalovirus exposure and HLA in healthy donors. Looking at the study overall: Early released data had 65 million to 100 million unique TCRs, all coming from HLA-typed donors.

Whole-study findings and limits: TCR beta V segments were, for the most part, productive about 90% or about 30% of the time in an earlier analysis. Researchers counted some 150 TCR beta chains as cytomegalovirus-associated.

The genes are TRBV18 and TRBJ1-5; D is possibly TRBD1 (5 bases). Sequencing was carried out using PBMCs. This clonotype was obtained from a woman aged 25 to 39 in good health and CMV-seronegative. The DNA of the CDR3 is TGTGCCAGCTCACCAGGGCAGGGAACTAATCAGCCCCAGCATTTT. It yields the protein CASSPGQGTNQPQHF.